The entry below describes one T cell receptor beta chain. As yet, its antigen is unknown. The data are from a study of read filtering for tumor transcriptome and immune sequencing. Whole-study results and caveats: Even smaller IR-seq throughput identified most shared clonotypes.

Molecular barcoded adaptors covering alpha/delta and beta/gamma chains were used on around 370 ng RNA. TCRdb reprocessed the reads with MiXCR, giving one entry per CDR3 protein. The sample lists about 24,000 distinct CDR3 sequences, approximately 22% occurring once. The sample comprised a population of CD138-negative cells sorted from bone marrow. This receptor was identified in a donor at least 40 years old with multiple myeloma.

The DNA for the CDR3 is TGTGCCAGCAGCAAAATCCTCGGGGAGCTCAGCTCCTACGAGCAGTACTTC. This sequence encodes CASSKILGELSSYEQYF. The V gene is TRBV7-9, the J gene TRBJ2-7; maybe TRBD2 (5 bases). V was pared by 5 bases and J by 0 bases, with 20 bases between. The germline V gene has CDR1 SEHNR and CDR2 FQNEAQ (reference sequence). This CDR3 comprises 17 residues.